The 8 T cell receptor beta chains reported below all come from one sample, sequenced in a study of blood T cell repertoires in COVID-19. The data were produced by immunoSEQ multiplex PCR, yet TCRdb's version contains in-frame clones alone and is incomplete. The sample yields 370,000 or so clones, over 65% seen once. The sequenced material came from peripheral blood. The receptors come from a human donor with acute or convalescent COVID-19. The donor label of this sample is uncertain.

CDR3 coding DNA: TGTGCCAGCAGTTACGGAGCGGTTGCAGCCAAAAACATTCAGTACTTC. This codes for CASSYGAVAAKNIQYF. V gene TRBV6-2 or TRBV6-3 combines with J gene TRBJ2-4; the D gene is possibly TRBD2 (5 bases). This CDR3 is built from 16 residues. With 2 bases removed from V and 0 bases from J, the gap between germline ends came to 11 bases. Germline-derived CDR1 and CDR2 are MNHEY and SVGEGT.

The rearrangement links TRBV5-4 to TRBJ1-1; D perhaps matches TRBD1 (5 bases). Germline-derived CDR1 and CDR2 are SGHNT and YYREEE (reference sequence). The CDR3 runs 15 residues. Trimming pared 4 bases from V and 2 bases from J, leaving 15 bases between. CDR3 bases: TGTGCCAGCAGCGAGCCAGGGAGGGGCAACACTGAAGCTTTCTTT. This gives the protein CASSEPGRGNTEAFF.

The chain joins TRBV25-1 to TRBJ1-3; D gene uncertain. This CDR3 has 13 residues. In germline, CDR1 is MGHDK, CDR2 SYGVNS. The V and J ends lost 4 bases and 0 bases respectively, with 4 bases between them. The CDR3 is CASSAHSGNTIYF. The CDR3 bases are TGTGCCAGCAGTGCCCACTCTGGAAACACCATATATTTT.

The chain joins TRBV5-1 to TRBJ2-1, with 7 positions matching TRBD2. Trimming took 2 bases from V and 0 from J; bases not matched to a gene: 8. This CDR3 is 17 amino acids long. Per germline, CDR1 SGHRS and CDR2 YFSETQ. CDR3 residues: CASSLSPRGSSYNEQFF. Here the CDR3 DNA reads TGCGCCAGCAGCTTAAGTCCGCGGGGGAGCTCCTACAATGAGCAGTTCTTC.

This chain links TRBV2 with TRBJ1-1, with D perhaps matching TRBD1 (5 bases). The CDR3 is 12 amino acids. CDR1 and CDR2 (germline): SNHLY, FYNNEI. The V end was cut by 7 bases, the J end by 9 bases, with 15 bases between. CDR3 sequence (DNA): TGTGCCAGCAACCCGACGGGGGGGAAAGCTTTCTTT. Translation: CASNPTGGKAFF.

The chain couples TRBV7-8 to TRBJ2-2; 12 bases are a match to TRBD2. The germline V gene encodes CDR1 SGHVS and CDR2 FQNEAQ. The CDR3 spans 17 residues. V was pared by 1 base and J by 3 bases, with 3 bases of the junction left unmatched. The CDR3 DNA is TGTGCCAGCAGCTTAGGGACTAGCGGGGCGTACACCGGGGAGCTGTTTTTT. Protein sequence: CASSLGTSGAYTGELFF.

V and J are TRBV5-1 and TRBJ2-1, with a possible D match to TRBD2 (6 bases). The CDR3 extends over 13 amino acids. V dropped 3 bases and J dropped 4 bases, with 8 bases sitting between them. Germline-derived CDR1 and CDR2 are SGHRS and YFSETQ. Here the CDR3 reads CASSSGGYNEQFF. CDR3 nucleotides: TGCGCCAGCAGCTCCGGGGGTTACAATGAGCAGTTCTTC.

The CDR3 here is CASSPRTGTVYEQYF. In nucleotides, the CDR3 is TGTGCCAGCTCACCTAGGACAGGGACCGTCTACGAGCAGTACTTC. The chain carries TRBV18 and TRBJ2-7, with 8 bases aligning to TRBD1. CDR1 is KGHSH and CDR2 is LQKENI in the germline V gene. After removal of 3 bases from V and 3 bases from J, the junction contained 7 bases not matched to a gene. This CDR3 is 15 amino acids long.